The 32 T cell receptor beta chains below all came from one sample that was sequenced in a study of early T cells in non-severe SARS-CoV-2 infection (dated by TCRdb to the early 2020s). Receptor libraries were prepared by 5' RACE. For sequencing, a NextSeq 500 was employed. TCRdb reran the public reads through fastp at Q25 and MiXCR, keeping productive beta chains. Rows merge per CDR3 protein into single entries with the most common DNA and genes. This sample comprises under 60,000 distinct CDR3 sequences, 8% to 10% of them detected only once. The top ten clones comprise approximately 9.8% of the sample. The sequenced material came from whole blood. These receptors were obtained from an adult who was a healthcare worker with PCR-confirmed SARS-CoV-2 infection or an uninfected control (not recorded which).

This clonotype was picked up many times. This chain's CDR3 is CASSLRLGLAKNTGELFF. The DNA of the CDR3 is TGTGCCAGCAGCCTACGGTTAGGACTAGCGAAGAACACCGGGGAGCTGTTTTTT. The chain combines TRBV11-2 with TRBJ2-2, with 9 nucleotides matching TRBD2. There are 18 residues in the CDR3. V shed 5 bases, J shed 1 base, and the junction held 11 bases outside the gene matches. Germline CDR1 reads SGHAT; CDR2 reads FQNNGV. Drawing the rest from reference TRBV11-2 and TRBJ2-2, the complete variable domain is EAGVAQSPRYKIIEKRQSVAFWCNPISGHATLYWYQQILGQGPKLLIQFQNNGVVDDSQLPKDRFSAERLKGVDSTLKIQPAKLEDSAVYLCASSLRLGLAKNTGELFFGEGSRLTVL.

The J gene is TRBJ1-5, the V gene TRBV6-1; D perhaps matches TRBD1 (5 bases). The CDR3 spans 13 residues. CDR1 is MNHNS and CDR2 is SASEGT in the germline V gene. Between the trimmed V and J ends, which lost 7 bases and 4 bases, there was a span of 11 bases. CDR3 amino acids: CASTMEGNQPQHF. The CDR3 nucleotides are TGTGCCAGCACCATGGAGGGGAATCAGCCCCAGCATTTT.

This clonotype was seen ten or more times. The germline gene is not matched at one end of the junction; a read error may be the cause. The gene calls are TRBV7-7 and TRBJ2-2; D tentatively reads TRBD1 or TRBD2 (5 bases each). This CDR3 region has 14 residues. Germline CDR1 SSHAT, CDR2 FNYEAQ (reference sequence). CDR3 region: CASSSGRNVRELFF. CDR3 DNA sequence: TGTGCTAGCAGCTCGGGACGAAACGTCAGGGAGCTGTTTTTT. Full variable domain (outside the CDR3, taken from reference TRBV7-7 and TRBJ2-2): GAGVSQSPRYKVTKRGQDVTLRCDPISSHATLYWYQQALGQGPEFLTYFNYEAQPDKSGLPSDRFSAERPEGSISTLTIQRTEQRDSAMYRCASSSGRNVRELFFGEGSRLTVL.

This clonotype was observed a few times. The genes are TRBV25-1 and TRBJ2-5, with unresolved D. The CDR3 has 14 residues. Trimming took 4 bases from V and 5 from J, leaving 14 bases between them. Per germline, CDR1 MGHDK and CDR2 SYGVNS. The CDR3 loop reads CASSVGSWVETQYF. CDR3 DNA: TGTGCCAGCAGTGTGGGCAGTTGGGTCGAGACCCAGTACTTC.

This clonotype was counted only a few times. The chain is built from TRBV5-1 and TRBJ2-3, with D unclear. The CDR3 has 14 residues. V was shortened by 1 base and J by 2 bases, with 8 bases between the two germline ends. The germline gives CDR1 SGHRS, CDR2 YFSETQ. The CDR3, as DNA: TGCGCCAGCAGCTTGCTCCCAGACACAGATACGCAGTATTTT. Protein sequence: CASSLLPDTDTQYF.

This clonotype has a count of ten or more. V gene TRBV29-1 combines with J gene TRBJ1-2; 7 positions agree with TRBD1. Germline-derived CDR1 and CDR2 are SQVTM and ANQGSEA. This CDR3 is 12 amino acids long. After removal of 5 bases from V and 1 base from J, the junction contained 1 base not matched to a gene. CDR3 protein: CSVRQGNYGYTF. As DNA, the CDR3 is TGCAGCGTTAGACAGGGTAACTATGGCTACACCTTC.

This clonotype has at least ten counts. The chain couples TRBV7-9 to TRBJ2-3; 13 bases are shared with TRBD2. Germline-derived CDR1 and CDR2 are SEHNR and FQNEAQ (reference sequence). The ends lost 5 bases at V and 4 bases at J; junction bases unmatched: 6. The CDR3 is 16 residues long. CDR3 nucleotide sequence: TGTGCCAGCAGCCACGGACTAGCGGGAGTCTCAGATACGCAGTATTTT. Its protein is CASSHGLAGVSDTQYF.

This clonotype was detected ten times or more. The CDR3 sequence: CASSYASGTRSSYNEQFF. The CDR3 nucleotides read TGTGCCAGCAGCTATGCCTCCGGGACTAGGAGCTCCTACAATGAGCAGTTCTTC. This chain connects TRBV3-1 to TRBJ2-1, with 8 bases matching TRBD2. The CDR3 is made up of 18 amino acids. The V and J ends lost 5 bases and 0 bases, in that order; junction bases with no gene match: 12. The germline V gene encodes CDR1 LGHDT and CDR2 YNNKEL (reference sequence).

This clonotype was detected a few times. The chain is built from TRBV29-1 and TRBJ2-3; TRBD2 aligns across 7 bases. CDR3 length equals 14 residues. The germline V gene encodes CDR1 SQVTM and CDR2 ANQGSEA. Trimming at V came to 6 bases and at J to 11 bases, leaving 17 bases not matched to a gene. In DNA form, the CDR3 reads TGCAGCGTAGTGGACACGGGAGGTCTTCCCATGCAGTATTTT. Protein sequence: CSVVDTGGLPMQYF.

At least ten counts were recorded for this clonotype. The V and J genes are TRBV11-2 and TRBJ1-3; D ambiguous. V was trimmed by 2 bases and J by 6 bases, leaving 8 bases between them. CDR1 is SGHAT, CDR2 FQNNGV, per germline. This CDR3 spans 13 amino acids. The DNA for the CDR3 is TGTGCCAGCAGCTTACCCATTGAAAACACCATATATTTT. Translation gives CASSLPIENTIYF.

V and J are TRBV13 and TRBJ1-3; a possible D gene is TRBD1 (6 bases). From germline, CDR1 is PRHDT and CDR2 FYEKMQ (reference sequence). V lost 0 bases to trimming and J lost 7 bases, with 13 bases between them. The CDR3 loop spans 15 amino acids. The CDR3 nucleotides read TGTGCCAGCAGCTTAGGAGGACAGTATCTGAACACCATATATTTT. This translates into CASSLGGQYLNTIYF.

This clonotype occurred many times. CDR3 protein: CASSTRTSTGELFF. CDR3 nucleotides: TGTGCCAGCAGCACTAGAACTAGCACCGGGGAGCTGTTTTTT. This chain joins TRBV7-6 and TRBJ2-2; D may be TRBD2 (5 bases). The germline V gene encodes CDR1 SGHVS and CDR2 FNYEAQ. V lost 5 bases, J lost 4 bases, and 11 bases lay in between. CDR3 length equals 14 residues.

CDR3 nucleotide sequence: TGTGCCAGCAGTTTGACGCTGGGCACTGAAGCTTTCTTT. This codes for CASSLTLGTEAFF. The gene calls are TRBV12-3 or TRBV12-4 and TRBJ1-1; D is ambiguous. The CDR3 covers 13 residues. V was shortened by 3 bases and J by 4 bases, with 9 bases between the two germline ends.

The genes are TRBV9 and TRBJ2-4; D unclear. Germline V lookup: CDR1 SGDLS, CDR2 YYNGEE. Trimming cost V 3 bases and J 3 bases, with 13 bases left between them. There are 15 residues in the CDR3. The CDR3 DNA sequence: TGTGCCAGCAGCGAGACCGGTGATGTCAAAAACATTCAGTACTTC. It specifies CASSETGDVKNIQYF.

This clonotype came up many times. The chain links TRBV29-1 to TRBJ1-2, with 8 bases fitting TRBD1. The CDR3 extends over 13 amino acids. Germline V gives CDR1 SQVTM, CDR2 ANQGSEA. The V segment lost 8 bases and the J segment 3 bases; nucleotides outside the gene matches: 8. The CDR3 sequence: CSCQVQGDYGYTF. In nucleotides, the CDR3 is TGCAGCTGCCAGGTACAGGGGGACTATGGCTACACCTTC.

As to this clonotype: A read error may produce the germline difference seen at one junction end. The gene calls are TRBV3-1 and TRBJ1-2; no firm D call. Germline CDR1 and CDR2: LGHDT and YNNKEL (reference sequence). This CDR3 contains 11 residues. The CDR3 is CASSQIQDYSF. The DNA for the CDR3 is TGTGCCAGCAGCCAAATTCAGGACTATTCCTTC.

This clonotype was counted a few times. The V call is TRBV29-1, the J call TRBJ2-7; the D gene is possibly TRBD2 (6 bases). Between the trimmed V and J ends, which lost 7 bases and 1 base, there was a span of 17 bases. CDR3 size: 14 residues. Germline assignment: CDR1 SQVTM and CDR2 ANQGSEA. The CDR3 region is CSDGTDSVSYEQYF. The DNA of the CDR3 is TGCAGCGATGGGACTGACTCTGTATCCTACGAGCAGTACTTC.

This clonotype was observed a handful of times. The rearrangement links TRBV20-1 to TRBJ2-7, with 8 bases aligning to TRBD1. This CDR3 is 14 amino acids long. Unmatched junction bases numbered 5, after V lost 0 bases and J lost 4 bases. The V gene's germline CDR1 is DFQATT and CDR2 SNEGSKA (reference sequence). This chain's CDR3 is CSAREGQGFYEQYF. The CDR3 bases are TGCAGTGCTAGAGAAGGACAGGGTTTTTACGAGCAGTACTTC.

This CDR3 reads CARDRGLCPDTQYF. CDR3 coding DNA: TGCGCCAGGGACAGGGGACTGTGCCCAGATACGCAGTATTTT. The chain carries TRBV5-1 and TRBJ2-3, with 9 bases aligning to TRBD1. CDR3 length: 14 amino acids. V dropped 8 bases and J dropped 4; count of bases not matched to a gene: 8. Germline V gene data show CDR1 as SGHRS and CDR2 as YFSETQ.

Ten or more counts support this clonotype. One end of the junction is discordant with germline, which a read error may explain. The V and J genes are TRBV29-1 and TRBJ2-3; TRBD2 matches at 7 bases. The CDR3 extends over 13 amino acids. The germline V gene has CDR1 SQVTM and CDR2 ANQGSEA. The CDR3 sequence is CSVKEGGPDTQYF. As DNA, the CDR3 is TGCAGCGTTAAAGAGGGAGGGCCCGATACGCAGTATTTT.

This clonotype was detected a few times. The CDR3 spells CASSLSRSSGTVTYEQYF. In nucleotides, the CDR3 is TGTGCCAGCAGTTTATCTCGCAGCAGCGGGACAGTAACCTACGAGCAGTACTTC. The J gene is TRBJ2-7, the V gene TRBV6-2 or TRBV6-3; D may correspond to TRBD1 or TRBD2 (7 bases each). CDR3 length: 18 amino acids. Germline assignment: CDR1 MNHEY and CDR2 SVGEGT. V was clipped by 4 bases and J by 2 bases, with 24 bases between them.

This clonotype came up a few times. The chain uses TRBV27 and TRBJ2-2; D remains ambiguous. Trimming pared 2 bases from V and 5 bases from J, leaving 12 bases between. Germline V CDR1 and CDR2: MNHEY, SMNVEV (reference sequence). The CDR3 contains 15 residues. For the CDR3, the DNA is TGTGCCAGCAGTTTACACCCGTCTAGTACCGGGGAGCTGTTTTTT. Translation gives CASSLHPSSTGELFF.

This clonotype was observed many times. This sequence joins TRBV27 and TRBJ2-1, with 9 bases lining up with TRBD1. Germline CDR1 reads MNHEY; CDR2 reads SMNVEV (reference sequence). The V and J ends lost 8 bases and 3 bases, in that order; junction bases with no gene match: 8. The CDR3 consists of 15 residues. CDR3 coding DNA: TGTGCCAGCCGTTACCGGGACAGGGACTACAATGAGCAGTTCTTC. This encodes CASRYRDRDYNEQFF.

This clonotype was picked up many times. V gene TRBV11-2 combines with J gene TRBJ2-3; possibly TRBD1 or TRBD2 for D (6 bases each). CDR3 length: 15 amino acids. CDR1 is SGHAT and CDR2 is FQNNGV in the germline V gene. The V and J ends lost 2 bases and 0 bases respectively, with 9 bases between them. CDR3: CASSLTGTSTDTQYF. CDR3 nucleotide sequence: TGTGCCAGCAGCTTAACAGGGACTAGCACAGATACGCAGTATTTT.

V and J are TRBV5-1 and TRBJ1-2; weak D call: TRBD1 (6 bases). The CDR3 totals 13 residues. The V end lost 4 bases, the J end lost 6 bases, and 13 bases lay between the germline ends. CDR1 and CDR2 from the germline V gene are SGHRS and YFSETQ. CDR3 nucleotides: TGCGCCAGCAGCCAAGACAGGCACGATGGCTACACCTTC. It yields the protein CASSQDRHDGYTF.

In this sample, this clonotype turned up many times. The rearrangement uses TRBV7-8 and TRBJ1-6, with D perhaps matching TRBD1 (5 bases). CDR1 and CDR2 (germline): SGHVS, FQNEAQ. V gave up 0 bases and J gave up 8 bases, with 11 bases separating them. This CDR3 is 15 amino acids long. CDR3 loop: CASSLAGRGDSPLHF. CDR3 bases: TGTGCCAGCAGCTTAGCGGGTCGGGGCGATTCACCCCTCCACTTT.

This clonotype was observed a few times. This chain links TRBV7-3 with TRBJ2-5, with 7 bases lining up with TRBD1. The CDR3 length is 14 residues. Germline V gene lookup returns CDR1 SGHTA and CDR2 FQGTGA. The J segment lost 1 base and the V segment lost 3 bases, leaving 2 bases of the junction unmatched. The CDR3 DNA follows: TGTGCCAGCAGCTTTGCAGGGGGCCAAGAGACCCAGTACTTC. Translated: CASSFAGGQETQYF.

This clonotype has a count of ten or more. This sequence joins TRBV7-9 and TRBJ2-7; tentative D call: TRBD2 (5 bases). Germline V gene data show CDR1 as SEHNR and CDR2 as FQNEAQ (reference sequence). This CDR3 is built from 14 residues. Trimming stripped 4 bases from V and 5 bases from J, with 15 bases between. CDR3 DNA sequence: TGTGCCAGCAGCTCTCAAGGACTGTCCAACGAGCAGTACTTC. This gives the protein CASSSQGLSNEQYF. Looking up the rest from reference TRBV7-9 and TRBJ2-7 gives the full variable domain: DTGVSQNPRHKITKRGQNVTFRCDPISEHNRLYWYRQTLGQGPEFLTYFQNEAQLEKSRLLSDRFSAERPKGSFSTLEIQRTEQGDSAMYLCASSSQGLSNEQYFGPGTRLTVT.

There are many counts of this clonotype. This chain uses TRBV10-1 with TRBJ1-1; the match to TRBD1 covers 7 bases. This CDR3 is built from 19 residues. The junction had 17 bases not matched to a gene; V was cut back by 4 bases and J by 0 bases. Germline CDR1 WNHNN, CDR2 SYGVQD (reference sequence). The CDR3 protein is CASSVLRTGNNPMNTEAFF. CDR3 nucleotide sequence: TGCGCCAGCAGTGTTCTCAGGACAGGCAATAACCCCATGAACACTGAAGCTTTCTTT.

This clonotype was detected many times. This chain joins TRBV5-5 and TRBJ2-7, with 7 bases aligning to TRBD2. Germline assignment: CDR1 SGHKS and CDR2 YYEKEE (reference sequence). The CDR3 extends over 14 amino acids. Unmatched junction bases numbered 8, after V lost 2 bases and J lost 6 bases. CDR3 coding DNA: TGTGCCAGCAGCTTAGGGCAGGGAGGGTCCGAGCAGTACTTC. It specifies CASSLGQGGSEQYF.

This clonotype was seen many times. The V gene is TRBV4-3, the J gene TRBJ2-3; 12 bases map to TRBD1. Germline V gives CDR1 LGHNA, CDR2 YSLEER. This CDR3 is built from 17 residues. Trimming removed 0 bases from V and 5 bases from J; junction bases left unmatched: 6. CDR3 sequence (DNA): TGCGCCAGCAGCCAAGACGGGACAGGGGGCGCAAAAGATACGCAGTATTTT. Translating gives CASSQDGTGGAKDTQYF.

In this sample, this clonotype turned up many times. The gene calls are TRBV6-4 and TRBJ2-1, with 14 bases identical to TRBD2. The CDR3 sequence is 14 residues long. With V trimmed by 2 bases and J by 9 bases, 0 bases remained unmatched. CDR1 and CDR2 from the germline V gene are MRHNA and SNTAGT. CDR3 in DNA: TGTGCCAGCAGTGACGGGACTAGCGGGAGTGAGCAGTTCTTC. Translation: CASSDGTSGSEQFF.